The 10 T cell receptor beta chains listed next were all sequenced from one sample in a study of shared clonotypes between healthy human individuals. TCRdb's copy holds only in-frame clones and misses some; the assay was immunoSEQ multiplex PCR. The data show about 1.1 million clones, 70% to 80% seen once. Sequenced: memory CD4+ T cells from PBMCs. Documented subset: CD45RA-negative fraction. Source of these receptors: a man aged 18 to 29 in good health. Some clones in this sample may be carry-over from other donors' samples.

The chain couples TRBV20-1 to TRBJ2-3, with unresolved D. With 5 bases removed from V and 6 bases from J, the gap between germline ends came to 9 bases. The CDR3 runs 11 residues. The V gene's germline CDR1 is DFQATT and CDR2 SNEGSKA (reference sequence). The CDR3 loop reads CSAQYGDTQYF. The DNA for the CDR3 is TGCAGTGCTCAGTATGGGGATACGCAGTATTTT.

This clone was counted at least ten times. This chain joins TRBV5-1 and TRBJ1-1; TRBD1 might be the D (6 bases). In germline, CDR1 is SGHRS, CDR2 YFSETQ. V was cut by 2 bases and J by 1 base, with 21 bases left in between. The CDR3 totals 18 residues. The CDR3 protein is CASSFSPLGGSANTEAFF. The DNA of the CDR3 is TGCGCCAGCAGCTTTTCTCCGCTGGGGGGCTCTGCGAACACTGAAGCTTTCTTT.

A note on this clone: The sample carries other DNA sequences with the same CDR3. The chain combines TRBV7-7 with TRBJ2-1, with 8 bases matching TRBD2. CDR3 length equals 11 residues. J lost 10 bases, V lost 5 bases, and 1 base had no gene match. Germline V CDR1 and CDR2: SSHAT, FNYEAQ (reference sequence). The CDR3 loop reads CASSAGGEQFF. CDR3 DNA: TGTGCCAGCAGCGCGGGGGGAGAGCAGTTCTTC.

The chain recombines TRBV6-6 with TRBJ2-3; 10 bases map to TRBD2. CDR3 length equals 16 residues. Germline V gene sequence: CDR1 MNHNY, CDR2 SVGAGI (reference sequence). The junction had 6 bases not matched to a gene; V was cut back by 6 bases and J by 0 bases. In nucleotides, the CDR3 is TGTGCCAGCAGACTAGGACTAGCGGCTAGCACAGATACGCAGTATTTT. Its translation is CASRLGLAASTDTQYF.

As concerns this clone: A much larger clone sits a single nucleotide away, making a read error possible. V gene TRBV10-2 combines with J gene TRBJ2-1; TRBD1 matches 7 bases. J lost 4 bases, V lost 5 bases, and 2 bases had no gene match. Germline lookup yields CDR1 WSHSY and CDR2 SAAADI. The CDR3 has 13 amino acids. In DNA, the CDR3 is TGCGCCAGCAGTCCGGGACAGTACAATGAGCAGTTCTTC. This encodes CASSPGQYNEQFF.

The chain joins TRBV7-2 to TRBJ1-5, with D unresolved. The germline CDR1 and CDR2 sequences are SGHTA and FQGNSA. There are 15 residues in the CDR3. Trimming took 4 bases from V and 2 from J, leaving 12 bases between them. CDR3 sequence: CASSYLGVGNQPQHF. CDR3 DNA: TGTGCCAGCAGCTACCTTGGCGTCGGCAATCAGCCCCAGCATTTT.

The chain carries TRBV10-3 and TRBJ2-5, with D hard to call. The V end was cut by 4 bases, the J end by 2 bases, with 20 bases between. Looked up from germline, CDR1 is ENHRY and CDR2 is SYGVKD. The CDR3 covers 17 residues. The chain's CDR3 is CAISAPQDGKIQETQYF. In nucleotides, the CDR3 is TGTGCCATCAGTGCGCCCCAGGACGGTAAAATTCAAGAGACCCAGTACTTC.

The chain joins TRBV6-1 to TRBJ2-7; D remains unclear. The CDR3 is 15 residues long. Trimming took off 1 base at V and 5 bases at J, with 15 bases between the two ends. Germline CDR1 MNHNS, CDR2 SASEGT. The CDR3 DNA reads TGTGCCAGCAGTGAAGGGTGGCAACCCCGAGACGAGCAGTACTTC. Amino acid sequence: CASSEGWQPRDEQYF.

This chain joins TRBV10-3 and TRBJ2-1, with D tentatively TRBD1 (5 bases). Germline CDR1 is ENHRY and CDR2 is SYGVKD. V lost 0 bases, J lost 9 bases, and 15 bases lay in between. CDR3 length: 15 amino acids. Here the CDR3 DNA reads TGTGCCATCAGTGAGTCAGGGGCCTCCTCTGGTGAGCAGTTCTTC. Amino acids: CAISESGASSGEQFF.

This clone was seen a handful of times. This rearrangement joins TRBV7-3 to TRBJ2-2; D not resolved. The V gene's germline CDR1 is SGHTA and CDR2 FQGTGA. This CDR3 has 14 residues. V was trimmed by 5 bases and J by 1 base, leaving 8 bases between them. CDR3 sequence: CASSHNWNTGELFF. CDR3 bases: TGTGCCAGCAGCCATAACTGGAACACCGGGGAGCTGTTTTTT.